Listed below are T cell receptor beta chains from one sample, sequenced in a study of blood T cells in healthy people across ages. TCRdb reprocessed the 5' RACE reads via MiXCR and lists one record per CDR3 protein. This table holds some 920,000 distinct CDR3 sequences, 51% found once. Specimen: blood. Source of these receptors: a woman between 55 and 75 years old in good health. Each CDR3 is given with its conserved first and last residue. Each record gives: V gene, J gene, clone size, D gene, CDR3 DNA, CDR3 protein. The D gene is left open where the match is weak. Clone size is not always given. Where it is, it says once, few, many or a class for expanded clones.

V: TRBV30
J: TRBJ1-2
size: few
D: .
DNA: TGTGCCTGGAGTCGGTGGGGCGACTATGGCTACACCTTC
CDR3: CAWSRWGDYGYTF

V: TRBV7-9
J: TRBJ2-7
size: few
D: .
DNA: TGTGCCAGCAGCTTCCCGGAAACTTTCTACGAGCAGTACTTC
CDR3: CASSFPETFYEQYF

V: TRBV27
J: TRBJ1-4
size: .
D: .
DNA: TGTGCCAGCAGCCCAATACAAGGGAGGAGCGGTGAAAAACTGTTTTTT
CDR3: CASSPIQGRSGEKLFF

V: TRBV20-1
J: TRBJ2-4
size: few
D: .
DNA: TGCAGCCCTCGGGGGAGACAGGGCAAGGACATTCAGTACTTC
CDR3: CSPRGRQGKDIQYF

V: TRBV7-2
J: TRBJ2-3
size: few
D: TRBD1
DNA: TGTGCCAGCAGCACACACAGGGGCGTAGTCACAGATACGCAGTATTTT
CDR3: CASSTHRGVVTDTQYF

V: TRBV5-4
J: TRBJ2-2
size: few
D: TRBD2
DNA: TGTGCCAGCAGCGCGGGACTAGGGGAGCTGTTTTTT
CDR3: CASSAGLGELFF

V: TRBV18
J: TRBJ2-3
size: few
D: .
DNA: TGTGCCAGCTCACCGGACAAAGGAACTCTAAAGTCCGGGCCGCAGTATTTT
CDR3: CASSPDKGTLKSGPQYF

V: TRBV5-1
J: TRBJ2-1
size: few
D: .
DNA: TGCGCCAGCAGCCCCATCGGAAGTACGGCGTACAATGAGCAGTTCTTC
CDR3: CASSPIGSTAYNEQFF

V: TRBV4-2
J: TRBJ2-5
size: few
D: TRBD2
DNA: TGTGCCAGCAGCCAAGAAGTTGACAGCGGGAGGGGGTACTTC
CDR3: CASSQEVDSGRGYF

V: TRBV7-2
J: TRBJ2-1
size: .
D: TRBD2
DNA: TGTGCCAGCAGCTCGGGACTACTAGAGCAGTTCTTC
CDR3: CASSSGLLEQFF

V: TRBV15
J: TRBJ1-1
size: .
D: .
DNA: TGTGCCACCAGCAGAGATCGAGGGCTTGGCACTGAAGCTTTCTTT
CDR3: CATSRDRGLGTEAFF

V: TRBV2
J: TRBJ2-4
size: .
D: .
DNA: TGTGCCAGCAGCATCACAGAGGACATTCAGTACTTC
CDR3: CASSITEDIQYF

V: TRBV12-3/TRBV12-4
J: TRBJ2-7
size: few
D: TRBD2
DNA: TGTGCCAGCAGGCTAATGAGACGAGGTGTCCGGCGGGAGGGCGGCTACGAGCAGTACTTC
CDR3: CASRLMRRGVRREGGYEQYF

V: TRBV28
J: TRBJ1-2
size: .
D: .
DNA: TGTGTCAGCAGTCAAGGGGGCTATGGCTACACCTTC
CDR3: CVSSQGGYGYTF

V: TRBV20-1
J: TRBJ1-6
size: .
D: .
DNA: TGCAGTGCTAGAGACCGAATGCGGAATTCACCCCTCCACTTT
CDR3: CSARDRMRNSPLHF

V: TRBV7-2
J: TRBJ1-2
size: few
D: .
DNA: TGTGCCAGCAGCTTAGACGGGGTTTTCTATGGCTACACCTTC
CDR3: CASSLDGVFYGYTF

V: TRBV29-1
J: TRBJ2-7
size: .
D: TRBD1
DNA: TGCAGCGTTAGTCTGTCAGGGGGCTCCTACGAGCAGTACTTC
CDR3: CSVSLSGGSYEQYF

V: TRBV10-3
J: TRBJ2-3
size: .
D: TRBD2
DNA: TGTGCCATCAGTCGACTAGCGGATTCGGAAGATACGCAGTATTTT
CDR3: CAISRLADSEDTQYF

V: TRBV7-2
J: TRBJ2-7
size: many
D: .
DNA: TGTGCCAGCAGCTTAGGGAACGGGCCCTACGAGCAGTACTTC
CDR3: CASSLGNGPYEQYF

V: TRBV4-3
J: TRBJ2-7
size: few
D: .
DNA: TGCGCCAGCAGCCGAGCAGGGGAGACCTACGAGCAGTACTTC
CDR3: CASSRAGETYEQYF

V: TRBV6-2/TRBV6-3
J: TRBJ2-7
size: few
D: .
DNA: TGTGCCAGCAGCATAGGTCGGGTTACCCCCTTCGAGCAGTACTTC
CDR3: CASSIGRVTPFEQYF

V: TRBV12-3/TRBV12-4
J: TRBJ2-7
size: .
D: TRBD2
DNA: TGCGCCAGCAGCTTTAGCGGGAGGTCGTACGAGCAGTACTTC
CDR3: CASSFSGRSYEQYF

V: TRBV20-1
J: TRBJ2-3
size: .
D: .
DNA: TGCAGTGCTAGAGCGTACTTTAGGGGGACAGATACGCAGTATTTT
CDR3: CSARAYFRGTDTQYF

V: TRBV7-3
J: TRBJ2-3
size: .
D: .
DNA: TGTGCCAGCAGCTCGGGCAGGGTGACAGATACGCAGTATTTT
CDR3: CASSSGRVTDTQYF

V: TRBV3-1
J: TRBJ2-4
size: .
D: .
DNA: TGTGCCAGCAGCCCTAGACCGGCCAAAAACATTCAGTACTTC
CDR3: CASSPRPAKNIQYF

V: TRBV6-5
J: TRBJ2-2
size: .
D: TRBD2
DNA: TGTGCCAGCAGGAGGAGAGCGGGAAGGAACACCGGGGAGCTGTTTTTT
CDR3: CASRRRAGRNTGELFF

V: TRBV6-5
J: TRBJ2-5
size: .
D: TRBD2
DNA: TGTGCCAGCAGTAACCCTGCGGGGGAAGAGACCCAGTACTTC
CDR3: CASSNPAGEETQYF

V: TRBV12-3/TRBV12-4
J: TRBJ2-3
size: .
D: .
DNA: TGTGCCAGCAGTGTGAGGGAGCATACGCAGTATTTT
CDR3: CASSVREHTQYF

V: TRBV11-3
J: TRBJ2-5
size: many
D: TRBD2
DNA: TGTGCCAGCAGCTTAGATATTGCGGGAGGGCCCCAAGAGACCCAGTACTTC
CDR3: CASSLDIAGGPQETQYF

V: TRBV20-1
J: TRBJ1-6
size: .
D: TRBD1
DNA: TGCAGTGCTAGCCAAAGGACAGGCGGATCACCCCTCCACTTT
CDR3: CSASQRTGGSPLHF

V: TRBV5-6
J: TRBJ2-3
size: few
D: TRBD2
DNA: TGTGCCAGCAGCCGAACGGCCCCGGGACTAGCGGGAGAAGGAATTGGTACGCAGTATTTT
CDR3: CASSRTAPGLAGEGIGTQYF

V: TRBV20-1
J: TRBJ2-1
size: .
D: TRBD1
DNA: TGTAGTGCTCCAGATCTCAGAAACAGGGGTAATGAGCAGTTCTTC
CDR3: CSAPDLRNRGNEQFF

V: TRBV12-3/TRBV12-4
J: TRBJ1-2
size: .
D: .
DNA: TGTGCCAGCAGCCCCCCACTTAAAAACTATGGCTACACCTTC
CDR3: CASSPPLKNYGYTF

V: TRBV4-1
J: TRBJ1-5
size: .
D: .
DNA: .
CDR3: CASSQARDEQFFGPGGSSYQPQHF

V: TRBV7-3
J: TRBJ2-1
size: .
D: .
DNA: TGTGCCAGCGGGACATTGGATTACAATGAGCAGTTCTTC
CDR3: CASGTLDYNEQFF